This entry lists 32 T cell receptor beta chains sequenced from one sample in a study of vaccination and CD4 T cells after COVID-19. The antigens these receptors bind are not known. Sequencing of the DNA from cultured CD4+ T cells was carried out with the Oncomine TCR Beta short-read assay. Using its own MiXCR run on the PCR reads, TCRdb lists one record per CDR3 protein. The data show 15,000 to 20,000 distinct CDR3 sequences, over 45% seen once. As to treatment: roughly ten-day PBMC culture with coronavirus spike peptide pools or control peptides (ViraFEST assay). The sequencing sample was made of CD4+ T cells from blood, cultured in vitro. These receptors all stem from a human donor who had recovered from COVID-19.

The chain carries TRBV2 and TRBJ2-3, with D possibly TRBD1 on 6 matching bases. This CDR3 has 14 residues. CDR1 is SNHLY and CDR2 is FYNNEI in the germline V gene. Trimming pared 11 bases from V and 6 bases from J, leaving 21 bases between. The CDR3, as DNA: TGTGCCGACCGGGACCCCAGCACAGGGGATACGCAGTATTTT. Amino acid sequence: CADRDPSTGDTQYF.

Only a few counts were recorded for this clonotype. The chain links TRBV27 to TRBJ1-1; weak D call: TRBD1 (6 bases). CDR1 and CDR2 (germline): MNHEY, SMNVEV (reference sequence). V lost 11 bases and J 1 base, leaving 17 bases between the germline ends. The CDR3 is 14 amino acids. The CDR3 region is CASQAGGWNTEAFF. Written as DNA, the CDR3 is TGTGCCTCCCAGGCGGGGGGCTGGAACACTGAAGCTTTCTTT.

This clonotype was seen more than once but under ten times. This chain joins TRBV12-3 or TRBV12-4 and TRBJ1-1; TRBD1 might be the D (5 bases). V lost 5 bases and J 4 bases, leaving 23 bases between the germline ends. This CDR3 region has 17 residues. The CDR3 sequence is CASSPLAPGPGGTEAFF. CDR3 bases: TGTGCCAGCAGTCCCCTCGCCCCGGGACCCGGCGGCACTGAAGCTTTCTTT.

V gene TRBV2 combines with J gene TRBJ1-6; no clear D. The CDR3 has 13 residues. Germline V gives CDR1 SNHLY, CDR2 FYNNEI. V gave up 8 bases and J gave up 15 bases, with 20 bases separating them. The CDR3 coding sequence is TGTGCCAGCTTTTTGACCGGGCCCAACCTCCTCCACTTT. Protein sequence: CASFLTGPNLLHF.

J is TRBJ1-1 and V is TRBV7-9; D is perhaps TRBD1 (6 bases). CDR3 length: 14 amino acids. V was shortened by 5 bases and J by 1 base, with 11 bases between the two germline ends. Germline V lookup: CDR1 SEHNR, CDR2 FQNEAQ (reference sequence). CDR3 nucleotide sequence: TGTGCCAGCAGCCGCCTGGGGGCGAACACTGAAGCTTTCTTT. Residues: CASSRLGANTEAFF. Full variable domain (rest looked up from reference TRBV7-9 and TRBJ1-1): DTGVSQNPRHKITKRGQNVTFRCDPISEHNRLYWYRQTLGQGPEFLTYFQNEAQLEKSRLLSDRFSAERPKGSFSTLEIQRTEQGDSAMYLCASSRLGANTEAFFGQGTRLTVV.

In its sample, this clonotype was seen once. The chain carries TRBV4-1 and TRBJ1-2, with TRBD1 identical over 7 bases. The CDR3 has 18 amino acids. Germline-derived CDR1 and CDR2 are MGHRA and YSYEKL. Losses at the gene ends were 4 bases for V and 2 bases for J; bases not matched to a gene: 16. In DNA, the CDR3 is TGCGCCAGCAGCCCCCTTCCGACAGGGAGGAGGGTCAACTATGGCTACACCTTC. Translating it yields CASSPLPTGRRVNYGYTF.

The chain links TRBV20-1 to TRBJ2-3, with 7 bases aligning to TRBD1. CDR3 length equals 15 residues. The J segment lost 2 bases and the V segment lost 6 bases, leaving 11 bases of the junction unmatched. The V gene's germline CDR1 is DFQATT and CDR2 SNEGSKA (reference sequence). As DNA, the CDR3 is TGCAGTGCCCACTCCGACAGGGACCCCACAGATACGCAGTATTTT. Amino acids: CSAHSDRDPTDTQYF.

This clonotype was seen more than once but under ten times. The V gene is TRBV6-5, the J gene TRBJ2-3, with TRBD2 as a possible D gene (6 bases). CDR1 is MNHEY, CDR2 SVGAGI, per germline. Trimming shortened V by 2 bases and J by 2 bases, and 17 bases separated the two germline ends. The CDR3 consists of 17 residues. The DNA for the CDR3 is TGTGCCAGCAGTTACACTCGTACTGGGACTCACACAGATACGCAGTATTTT. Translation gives CASSYTRTGTHTDTQYF.

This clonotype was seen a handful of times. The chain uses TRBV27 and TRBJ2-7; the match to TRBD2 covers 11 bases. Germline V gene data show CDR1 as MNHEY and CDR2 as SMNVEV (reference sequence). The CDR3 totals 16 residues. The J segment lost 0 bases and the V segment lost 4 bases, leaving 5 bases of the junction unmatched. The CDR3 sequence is CASSSPGLAGSYEQYF. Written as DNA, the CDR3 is TGTGCCAGCAGTTCCCCAGGACTAGCGGGCTCCTACGAGCAGTACTTC.

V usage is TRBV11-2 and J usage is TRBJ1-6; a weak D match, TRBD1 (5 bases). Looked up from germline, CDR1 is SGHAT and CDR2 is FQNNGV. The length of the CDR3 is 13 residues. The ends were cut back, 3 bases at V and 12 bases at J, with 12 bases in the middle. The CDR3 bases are TGTGCCAGCAGCTTGGGGGGAGTACAACCCCTCCACTTT. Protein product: CASSLGGVQPLHF. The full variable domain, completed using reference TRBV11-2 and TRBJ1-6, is EAGVAQSPRYKIIEKRQSVAFWCNPISGHATLYWYQQILGQGPKLLIQFQNNGVVDDSQLPKDRFSAERLKGVDSTLKIQPAKLEDSAVYLCASSLGGVQPLHFGNGTRLTVT.

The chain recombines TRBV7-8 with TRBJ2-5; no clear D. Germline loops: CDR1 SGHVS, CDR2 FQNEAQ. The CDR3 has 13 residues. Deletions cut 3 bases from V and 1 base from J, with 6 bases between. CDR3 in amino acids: CASSLGTQETQYF. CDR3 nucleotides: TGTGCCAGCAGCTTGGGCACCCAAGAGACCCAGTACTTC.

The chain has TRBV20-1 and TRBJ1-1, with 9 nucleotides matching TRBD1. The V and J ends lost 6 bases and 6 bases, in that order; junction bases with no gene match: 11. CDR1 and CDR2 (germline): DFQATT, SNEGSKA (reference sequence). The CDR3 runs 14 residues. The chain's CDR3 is CSAIINRGLPEAFF. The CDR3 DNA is TGCAGTGCAATTATAAACAGGGGGCTTCCTGAAGCTTTCTTT.

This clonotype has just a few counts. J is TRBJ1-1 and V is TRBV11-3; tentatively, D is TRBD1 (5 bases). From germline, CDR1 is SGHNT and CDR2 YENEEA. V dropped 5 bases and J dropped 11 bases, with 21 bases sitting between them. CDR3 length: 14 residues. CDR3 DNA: TGTGCCAGCAGCCCATACCGGGACGGTTCAAGGGCTTTCTTT. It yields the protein CASSPYRDGSRAFF.

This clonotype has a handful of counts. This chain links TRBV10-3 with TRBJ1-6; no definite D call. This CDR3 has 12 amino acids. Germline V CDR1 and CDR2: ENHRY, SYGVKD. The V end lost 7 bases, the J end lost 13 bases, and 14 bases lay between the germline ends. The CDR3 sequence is CAIMNITPPLHF. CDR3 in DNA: TGTGCCATCATGAACATTACCCCTCCCCTCCACTTT.

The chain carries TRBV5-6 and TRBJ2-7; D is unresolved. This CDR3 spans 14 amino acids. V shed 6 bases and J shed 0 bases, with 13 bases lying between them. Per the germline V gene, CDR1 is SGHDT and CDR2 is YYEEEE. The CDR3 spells CASTRTLSSYEQYF. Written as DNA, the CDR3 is TGTGCCAGCACCCGGACCCTCAGCTCCTACGAGCAGTACTTC.

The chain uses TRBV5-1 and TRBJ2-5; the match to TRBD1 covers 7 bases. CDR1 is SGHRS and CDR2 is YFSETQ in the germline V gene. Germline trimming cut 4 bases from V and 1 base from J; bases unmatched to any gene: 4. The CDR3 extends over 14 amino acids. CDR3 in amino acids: CASSPGQAQETQYF. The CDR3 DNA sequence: TGCGCCAGCAGCCCCGGACAGGCCCAAGAGACCCAGTACTTC.

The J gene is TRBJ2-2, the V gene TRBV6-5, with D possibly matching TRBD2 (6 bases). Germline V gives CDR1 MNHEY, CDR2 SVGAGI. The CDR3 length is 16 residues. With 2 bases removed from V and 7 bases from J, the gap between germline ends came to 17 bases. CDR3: CASSYGTSGLVGELFF. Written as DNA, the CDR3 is TGTGCCAGCAGTTACGGGACTTCGGGACTCGTCGGGGAGCTGTTTTTT.

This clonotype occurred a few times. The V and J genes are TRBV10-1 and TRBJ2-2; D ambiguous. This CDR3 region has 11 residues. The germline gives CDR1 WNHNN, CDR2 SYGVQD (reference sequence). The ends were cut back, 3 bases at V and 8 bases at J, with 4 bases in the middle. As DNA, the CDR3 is TGCGCCAGCAGTGATTATGGGGAGCTGTTTTTT. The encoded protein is CASSDYGELFF.

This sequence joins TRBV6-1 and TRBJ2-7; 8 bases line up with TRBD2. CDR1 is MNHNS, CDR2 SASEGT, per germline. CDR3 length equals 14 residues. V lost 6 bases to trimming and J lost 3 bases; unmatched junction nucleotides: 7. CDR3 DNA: TGTGCCAGCAGAGGGACTAGAGGAGGCTACGAGCAGTACTTC. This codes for CASRGTRGGYEQYF.

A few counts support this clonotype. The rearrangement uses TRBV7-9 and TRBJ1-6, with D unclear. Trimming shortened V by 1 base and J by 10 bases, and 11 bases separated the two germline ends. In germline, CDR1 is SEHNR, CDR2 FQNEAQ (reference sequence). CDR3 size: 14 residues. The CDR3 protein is CASSLEQRYSPLHF. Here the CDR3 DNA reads TGTGCCAGCAGCTTAGAACAGCGTTACTCACCCCTCCACTTT. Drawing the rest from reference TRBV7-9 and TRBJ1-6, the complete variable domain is DTGVSQNPRHKITKRGQNVTFRCDPISEHNRLYWYRQTLGQGPEFLTYFQNEAQLEKSRLLSDRFSAERPKGSFSTLEIQRTEQGDSAMYLCASSLEQRYSPLHFGNGTRLTVT.

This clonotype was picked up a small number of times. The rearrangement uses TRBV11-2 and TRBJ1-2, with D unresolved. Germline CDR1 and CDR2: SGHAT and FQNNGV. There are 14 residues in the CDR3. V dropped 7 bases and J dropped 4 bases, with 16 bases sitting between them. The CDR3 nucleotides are TGTGCCAGCACCCCAAGCGAAGGGTTCTATGGCTACACCTTC. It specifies CASTPSEGFYGYTF.

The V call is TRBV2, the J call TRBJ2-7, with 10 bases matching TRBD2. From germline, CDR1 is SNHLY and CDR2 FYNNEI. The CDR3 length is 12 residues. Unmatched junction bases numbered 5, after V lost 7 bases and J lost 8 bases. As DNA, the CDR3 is TGTGCCAGCAAGGGACTAGCGATCCAGCAGTACTTC. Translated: CASKGLAIQQYF.

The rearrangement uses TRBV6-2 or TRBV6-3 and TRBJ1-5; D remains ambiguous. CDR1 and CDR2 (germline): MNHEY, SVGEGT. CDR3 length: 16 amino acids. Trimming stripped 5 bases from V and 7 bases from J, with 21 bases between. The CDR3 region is CASSPYKSSKIQPQHF. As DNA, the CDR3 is TGTGCCAGCAGTCCTTATAAAAGCAGCAAAATCCAGCCCCAGCATTTT.

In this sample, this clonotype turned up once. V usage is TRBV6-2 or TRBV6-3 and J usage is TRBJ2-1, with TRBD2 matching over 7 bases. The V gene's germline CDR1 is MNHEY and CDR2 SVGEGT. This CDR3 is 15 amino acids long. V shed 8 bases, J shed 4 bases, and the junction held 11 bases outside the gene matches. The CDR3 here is CASLRSAGEYNEQFF. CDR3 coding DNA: TGTGCCAGCCTTCGGTCCGCGGGAGAGTACAATGAGCAGTTCTTC.

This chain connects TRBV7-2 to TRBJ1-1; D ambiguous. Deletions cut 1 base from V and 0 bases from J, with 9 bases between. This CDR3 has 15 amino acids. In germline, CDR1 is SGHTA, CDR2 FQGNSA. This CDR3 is CASSLVLTVNTEAFF. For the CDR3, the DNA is TGTGCCAGCAGCTTAGTGCTTACAGTGAACACTGAAGCTTTCTTT.

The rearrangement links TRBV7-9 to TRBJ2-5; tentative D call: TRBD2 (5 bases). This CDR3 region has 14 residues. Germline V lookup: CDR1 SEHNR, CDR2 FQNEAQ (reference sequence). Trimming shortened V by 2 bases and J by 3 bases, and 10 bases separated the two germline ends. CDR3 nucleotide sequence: TGTGCCAGCAGCTTAAGGGAGACTAAAGAGACCCAGTACTTC. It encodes CASSLRETKETQYF.

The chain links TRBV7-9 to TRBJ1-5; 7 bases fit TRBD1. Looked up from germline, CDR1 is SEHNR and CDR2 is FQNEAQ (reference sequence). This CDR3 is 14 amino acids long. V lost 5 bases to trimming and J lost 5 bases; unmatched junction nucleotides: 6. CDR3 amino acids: CASSRQGWDQPQHF. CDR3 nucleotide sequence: TGTGCCAGCAGCCGACAGGGATGGGATCAGCCCCAGCATTTT. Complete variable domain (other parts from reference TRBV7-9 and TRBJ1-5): DTGVSQNPRHKITKRGQNVTFRCDPISEHNRLYWYRQTLGQGPEFLTYFQNEAQLEKSRLLSDRFSAERPKGSFSTLEIQRTEQGDSAMYLCASSRQGWDQPQHFGDGTRLSIL.

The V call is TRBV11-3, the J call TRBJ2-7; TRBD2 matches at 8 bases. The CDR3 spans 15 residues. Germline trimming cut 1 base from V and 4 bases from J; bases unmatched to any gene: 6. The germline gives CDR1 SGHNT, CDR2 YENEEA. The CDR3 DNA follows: TGTGCCAGCAGCTTAGCGGGAGGGCCTGGATACGAGCAGTACTTC. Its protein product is CASSLAGGPGYEQYF.

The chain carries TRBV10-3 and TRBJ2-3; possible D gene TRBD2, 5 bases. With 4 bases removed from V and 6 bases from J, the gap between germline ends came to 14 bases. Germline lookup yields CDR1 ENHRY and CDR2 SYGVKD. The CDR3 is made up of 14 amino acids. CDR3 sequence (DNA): TGTGCCATCAGTGGCGAGGGCTCAGGTGATACGCAGTATTTT. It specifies CAISGEGSGDTQYF.

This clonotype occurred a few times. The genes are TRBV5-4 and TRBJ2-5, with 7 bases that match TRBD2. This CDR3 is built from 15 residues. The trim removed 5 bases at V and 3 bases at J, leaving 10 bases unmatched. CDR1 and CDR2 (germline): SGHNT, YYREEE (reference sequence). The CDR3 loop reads CASRKWGGRKETQYF. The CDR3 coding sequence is TGTGCCAGCAGAAAATGGGGAGGGCGAAAAGAGACCCAGTACTTC.

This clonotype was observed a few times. CDR3 sequence (DNA): TGTGCCACCGTACCGACTAATGAGGGGTCACCCCTCCACTTT. Its protein is CATVPTNEGSPLHF. This chain uses TRBV6-1 with TRBJ1-6; possibly TRBD1 for D (5 bases). Germline V gene lookup returns CDR1 MNHNS and CDR2 SASEGT. The CDR3 is 14 residues long. The V and J ends lost 10 bases and 10 bases respectively, with 20 bases between them.

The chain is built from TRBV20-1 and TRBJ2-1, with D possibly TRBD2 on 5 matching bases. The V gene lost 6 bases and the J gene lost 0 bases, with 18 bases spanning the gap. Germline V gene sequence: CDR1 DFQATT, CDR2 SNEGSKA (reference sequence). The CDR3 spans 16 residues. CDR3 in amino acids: CSALTGLPSSYNEQFF. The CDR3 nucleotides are TGCAGTGCGTTAACTGGACTGCCAAGCTCCTACAATGAGCAGTTCTTC.